Below, one T cell receptor beta chain is given with its context. Its antigen is not known. The CDR3 sequence is 15 residues long. CDR1 is MDHEN and CDR2 is SYDVKM in the germline V gene. The J segment lost 4 bases and the V segment lost 5 bases, leaving 9 bases of the junction unmatched. The PCR contained 60 Vbeta and 13 Jbeta primers. Libraries were prepared by immunoSEQ multiplex PCR; TCRdb keeps only in-frame clonotypes and omits some of them. The repertoire holds 130,000 or so clones, with 82% as singletons. This record belongs to a study of cytomegalovirus exposure and HLA in healthy donors. Broader study findings: When a later analysis was performed, an Asian-associated ancestry cluster reportedly had fewer N-insertions than the roughly 700-donor mean. Previously analyzed data showed that most TCR beta V segments were productive at a frequency of about 90% or about 30%. The study dropped some indistinguishable V segments, TRBV6-2 and TRBV6-3 among them.

The sample consisted of PBMCs. The genes are TRBV28 and TRBJ1-2; 8 bases are shared with TRBD1. This TCR derives from a woman aged 45-60 years in good health and CMV-seropositive. CDR3 coding DNA: TGTGCCAGCAGTCTACCTGGACAGGGAATCTATGGCTACACCTTC. It encodes CASSLPGQGIYGYTF.